Below are 29 T cell receptor beta chains sequenced from a single sample in a study of blood T cell repertoires in COVID-19. The protocol was immunoSEQ multiplex PCR, while the TCRdb copy is restricted to in-frame clones and leaves out a portion. The profile covers around 370,000 clones, with about 90% appearing a single time and around 6% taken by the ten largest. The sample comprised peripheral blood. The receptors were sampled from a woman in her fifties or sixties with COVID-19, enrolled during active disease.

In its sample, this clone was seen a few times. The rearrangement uses TRBV7-3 and TRBJ1-1; D unclear. Trimming shortened V by 7 bases and J by 3 bases, and 18 bases separated the two germline ends. This CDR3 contains 15 residues. The germline V gene has CDR1 SGHTA and CDR2 FQGTGA. The CDR3 bases are TGTGCCAGCACCCTAGGCGGGAGCACCTACACTGAAGCTTTCTTT. This translates into CASTLGGSTYTEAFF.

The chain couples TRBV2 to TRBJ2-3; 12 bases align to TRBD2. The V and J ends lost 10 bases and 5 bases, in that order; junction bases with no gene match: 13. This CDR3 region has 16 residues. CDR1 and CDR2 (germline): SNHLY, FYNNEI. CDR3: CANLRLAGVAGDTQYF. DNA for the CDR3: TGTGCCAACCTAAGACTAGCGGGAGTTGCTGGAGATACGCAGTATTTT.

The chain has TRBV29-1 and TRBJ2-3; TRBD2 aligns across 10 bases. The V gene end was trimmed by 2 bases and the J gene end by 4 bases; junction bases not matched to a gene: 3. This CDR3 has 14 residues. The germline gives CDR1 SQVTM, CDR2 ANQGSEA. The CDR3 spells CSVELAGVSDTQYF. The CDR3 coding sequence is TGCAGCGTTGAACTAGCGGGAGTCTCAGATACGCAGTATTTT.

The chain couples TRBV4-3 to TRBJ2-5; D is uncertain. The CDR3 sequence is 16 residues long. The germline gives CDR1 LGHNA, CDR2 YSLEER. V was shortened by 0 bases and J by 1 base, with 12 bases between the two germline ends. The CDR3 reads CASSQEIYEVQETQYF. For the CDR3, the DNA is TGCGCCAGCAGCCAAGAAATTTATGAGGTCCAAGAGACCCAGTACTTC.

V gene TRBV5-5 combines with J gene TRBJ1-3, with 8 nucleotides matching TRBD1. CDR3 length: 15 amino acids. Germline CDR1 is SGHKS and CDR2 is YYEKEE (reference sequence). Trimming at V came to 1 base and at J to 0 bases, leaving 0 bases not matched to a gene. The CDR3 spells CASSLQGASGNTIYF. CDR3 DNA: TGTGCCAGCAGCTTGCAGGGGGCCTCTGGAAACACCATATATTTT.

This chain links TRBV24-1 with TRBJ2-1, with TRBD2 matching over 9 bases. Germline V CDR1 and CDR2: KGHDR, SFDVKD. The CDR3 covers 15 residues. Trimming took 5 bases from V and 8 from J; bases not matched to a gene: 9. CDR3 nucleotides: TGTGCCACCAGTGCGGGGACTAGCTACTCTCATGAGCAGTTCTTC. Its protein product is CATSAGTSYSHEQFF.

The chain employs TRBV11-3 and TRBJ2-1, with 16 bases identical to TRBD2. Trimming cost V 4 bases and J 13 bases; bases outside gene matches: 7. The germline CDR1 and CDR2 sequences are SGHNT and YENEEA. This CDR3 contains 15 residues. The CDR3 is CASSSTGTSGRAQFF. The CDR3 DNA follows: TGTGCCAGCAGCTCGACCGGGACTAGCGGGAGGGCCCAGTTCTTC.

J is TRBJ2-7 and V is TRBV9, with TRBD2 matching over 7 bases. CDR1 and CDR2 (germline): SGDLS, YYNGEE. Trimming took 3 bases from V and 1 from J; bases not matched to a gene: 7. The CDR3 has 15 amino acids. The CDR3 DNA reads as TGTGCCAGCAGCGCCCAGGCGCGGGAGTCCTACGAGCAGTACTTC. The encoded protein is CASSAQARESYEQYF.

The V and J genes are TRBV6-1 and TRBJ2-1; D unclear. The CDR3 spans 15 residues. Trimming took off 3 bases at V and 2 bases at J, with 11 bases between the two ends. Germline V CDR1 and CDR2: MNHNS, SASEGT. For the CDR3, the DNA is TGTGCCAGCAGTGAGGTCTATAAGACCTACAATGAGCAGTTCTTC. Residues: CASSEVYKTYNEQFF.

The J gene is TRBJ2-7, the V gene TRBV5-1, with TRBD2 as a possible D gene (6 bases). Trimming pared 4 bases from V and 3 bases from J, leaving 20 bases between. This CDR3 spans 16 amino acids. Germline V CDR1 and CDR2: SGHRS, YFSETQ. The CDR3 loop is CASSLYRDFQNYEQYF. The DNA of the CDR3 is TGCGCCAGCAGCCTGTACCGGGACTTCCAAAACTACGAGCAGTACTTC.

This clone is a singleton in its sample. The chain employs TRBV5-6 and TRBJ1-3, with D perhaps TRBD1 (6 bases). Trimming took off 4 bases at V and 1 base at J, with 12 bases between the two ends. The germline V gene has CDR1 SGHDT and CDR2 YYEEEE. This CDR3 has 15 amino acids. CDR3 nucleotides: TGTGCCAGCAGCCTGTCGGACAGATCTGGAAACACCATATATTTT. It codes for CASSLSDRSGNTIYF.

The chain carries TRBV27 and TRBJ1-2; D is uncertain. The CDR3 runs 13 residues. Trimming took off 2 bases at V and 8 bases at J, with 12 bases between the two ends. Germline CDR1 and CDR2: MNHEY and SMNVEV (reference sequence). The CDR3 nucleotides read TGTGCCAGCAGTTTACTCGGGAGTCGGGGCTACACCTTC. Translated, it gives CASSLLGSRGYTF.

J is TRBJ1-2 and V is TRBV5-1; the match to TRBD1 covers 8 bases. The V gene's germline CDR1 is SGHRS and CDR2 YFSETQ. The CDR3 has 14 amino acids. The V segment lost 0 bases and the J segment 4 bases; nucleotides outside the gene matches: 2. The CDR3 bases are TGCGCCAGCAGCTTGGCTGGGACAGGCTATGGCTACACCTTC. This sequence encodes CASSLAGTGYGYTF.

CDR3 nucleotides: TGTGCCAGTAGTTATATCCGGGGGAACACTGAAGCTTTCTTT. As protein: CASSYIRGNTEAFF. The chain has TRBV19 and TRBJ1-1; D ambiguous. Deletions cut 5 bases from V and 1 base from J, with 11 bases between. This CDR3 is 14 amino acids long. The germline V gene has CDR1 LNHDA and CDR2 SQIVND (reference sequence).

This chain links TRBV2 with TRBJ2-3; 8 positions match TRBD2. Trimming removed 6 bases from V and 3 bases from J; junction bases left unmatched: 8. Germline CDR1 reads SNHLY; CDR2 reads FYNNEI. The CDR3 consists of 15 residues. The CDR3 nucleotides read TGTGCCAGCAGACCAGCGGGAGAGTTTACAGATACGCAGTATTTT. Its translation: CASRPAGEFTDTQYF. The whole variable domain, remainder taken from reference TRBV2 and TRBJ2-3, is EPEVTQTPSHQVTQMGQEVILRCVPISNHLYFYWYRQILGQKVEFLVSFYNNEISEKSEIFDDQFSVERPDGSNFTLKIRSTKLEDSAMYFCASRPAGEFTDTQYFGPGTRLTVL.

The rearrangement joins TRBV10-3 to TRBJ2-5, with 7 bases that match TRBD2. V lost 10 bases and J lost 5; bases outside the gene matches: 16. The CDR3 has 15 amino acids. Per the germline V gene, CDR1 is ENHRY and CDR2 is SYGVKD. CDR3 sequence (DNA): TGTGCCACCCTGAAGCAGGGAGGGCCCGGGGAGACCCAGTACTTC. It specifies CATLKQGGPGETQYF.

The chain has TRBV30 and TRBJ2-2; tentatively, D is TRBD2 (5 bases). CDR1 is GTSNPN, CDR2 SVGIG, per germline (reference sequence). The CDR3 consists of 13 residues. With 3 bases removed from V and 4 bases from J, the gap between germline ends came to 9 bases. The CDR3 DNA follows: TGTGCCTGGAGGCTGGCGGGCACCGGGGAGCTGTTTTTT. Its translation: CAWRLAGTGELFF.

This clone appeared a single time. V gene TRBV5-1 combines with J gene TRBJ2-7; D unclear. Trimming stripped 3 bases from V and 2 bases from J, with 9 bases between. The CDR3 sequence is 13 residues long. From germline, CDR1 is SGHRS and CDR2 YFSETQ. CDR3 DNA: TGCGCCAGCAGCTACCGGGTTCCCTACGAGCAGTACTTC. It codes for CASSYRVPYEQYF.

The J gene is TRBJ2-7, the V gene TRBV27; tentatively, D is TRBD1 (6 bases). Germline V gene data show CDR1 as MNHEY and CDR2 as SMNVEV (reference sequence). V was pared by 6 bases and J by 2 bases, with 14 bases between. The CDR3 loop spans 14 amino acids. In DNA, the CDR3 is TGTGCCAGCAGCCTCCAGGGGTACCCCTACGAGCAGTACTTC. Translating it yields CASSLQGYPYEQYF.

To note about this clone: Sequence at one end of the junction differs from germline and may be a read error. This chain connects TRBV7-7 to TRBJ2-5; 13 nucleotides align to TRBD2. This CDR3 has 17 amino acids. Germline CDR1 is SSHAT and CDR2 is FNYEAQ (reference sequence). The CDR3 region has the DNA TGTGCTAGCAGCGCAGGCATCGGGACTAGCGGGACTGAGACCCAGTACTTC. It is translated as CASSAGIGTSGTETQYF.

This chain links TRBV15 with TRBJ2-2; possibly TRBD2 for D (5 bases). V gave up 1 base and J gave up 1 base, with 7 bases separating them. The CDR3 extends over 15 amino acids. Germline V CDR1 and CDR2: LNHNV, YYDKDF (reference sequence). The CDR3 nucleotides read TGTGCCACCAGCAGAGTACGGGAGAACACCGGGGAGCTGTTTTTT. Residues: CATSRVRENTGELFF.

In its sample, this clone was seen a few times. The chain employs TRBV2 and TRBJ1-1; no reliable D call. Germline values: CDR1 SNHLY, CDR2 FYNNEI. The CDR3 contains 14 residues. Between the trimmed V and J ends, which lost 4 bases and 5 bases, there was a span of 14 bases. CDR3 sequence (DNA): TGTGCCAGCAGTGGGCTTACAGAGAGAACTGAAGCTTTCTTT. Encoded protein: CASSGLTERTEAFF.

The chain carries TRBV19 and TRBJ2-1; 11 positions match TRBD2. There are 16 residues in the CDR3. Germline values: CDR1 LNHDA, CDR2 SQIVND (reference sequence). With V trimmed by 5 bases and J by 3 bases, 6 bases remained unmatched. The CDR3 nucleotides read TGTGCCAGTAGTTCCTCCGGGACTAGCGGCTACAATGAGCAGTTCTTC. It is translated as CASSSSGTSGYNEQFF.

The gene calls are TRBV2 and TRBJ1-3; perhaps TRBD1 as D (5 bases). CDR3 size: 14 residues. Germline CDR1 SNHLY, CDR2 FYNNEI. With 6 bases removed from V and 0 bases from J, the gap between germline ends came to 9 bases. The chain's CDR3 is CASREGPSGNTIYF. The CDR3, as DNA: TGTGCCAGCAGGGAGGGACCCTCTGGAAACACCATATATTTT. Together with reference TRBV2 and TRBJ1-3, the CDR3 gives the full variable domain: EPEVTQTPSHQVTQMGQEVILRCVPISNHLYFYWYRQILGQKVEFLVSFYNNEISEKSEIFDDQFSVERPDGSNFTLKIRSTKLEDSAMYFCASREGPSGNTIYFGEGSWLTVV.

The table lists this clone with a count of one. The gene calls are TRBV14 and TRBJ2-1, with TRBD2 identical over 14 bases. The ends lost 1 base at V and 7 bases at J; junction bases unmatched: 3. Germline-derived CDR1 and CDR2 are SGHDN and FVKESK. This CDR3 is 16 amino acids long. CDR3 nucleotides: TGTGCCAGCAGCCAAGGACTAGCGGGAGGGCAGAATGAGCAGTTCTTC. Translation: CASSQGLAGGQNEQFF.

This CDR3 reads CASSYSETLLGEQYF. The CDR3 coding sequence is TGTGCCAGCAGTTACTCAGAGACTCTCCTGGGCGAGCAGTACTTC. The chain carries TRBV6-8 and TRBJ2-7, with D unclear. This CDR3 is 15 amino acids long. Per germline, CDR1 MNHGY and CDR2 SAAAGT. The ends were cut back, 0 bases at V and 6 bases at J, with 15 bases in the middle.

The rearrangement links TRBV5-1 to TRBJ2-3; D possibly corresponds to TRBD1 (6 bases). The germline V gene has CDR1 SGHRS and CDR2 YFSETQ. This CDR3 spans 14 amino acids. V was trimmed by 2 bases and J by 3 bases, leaving 10 bases between them. The chain's CDR3 is CASSFGGATDTQYF. The CDR3 nucleotides are TGCGCCAGCAGCTTTGGGGGCGCGACAGATACGCAGTATTTT. Full variable domain (rest looked up from reference TRBV5-1 and TRBJ2-3): KAGVTQTPRYLIKTRGQQVTLSCSPISGHRSVSWYQQTPGQGLQFLFEYFSETQRNKGNFPGRFSGRQFSNSRSEMNVSTLELGDSALYLCASSFGGATDTQYFGPGTRLTVL.

The J gene is TRBJ2-1, the V gene TRBV27, with 12 bases that match TRBD2. The germline V gene encodes CDR1 MNHEY and CDR2 SMNVEV (reference sequence). V trimming: 5 bases; J trimming: 5 bases; junction bases outside the gene matches: 10. There are 17 residues in the CDR3. The CDR3 sequence is CASSTIMTSGSHNEQFF. The CDR3 nucleotides read TGTGCCAGCAGTACTATTATGACTAGCGGGAGTCACAATGAGCAGTTCTTC.

J is TRBJ2-7 and V is TRBV7-8; tentatively, D is TRBD1 (5 bases). CDR3 length: 17 residues. V was trimmed by 3 bases and J by 2 bases, leaving 20 bases between them. Germline-derived CDR1 and CDR2 are SGHVS and FQNEAQ. This CDR3 is CASSFPKLGPRPYEQYF. CDR3 nucleotide sequence: TGTGCCAGCAGCTTCCCTAAGCTGGGGCCTAGACCCTACGAGCAGTACTTC.